These T cell receptor beta chains were read from a single sample in a study of blood T cell repertoires in COVID-19. TCRdb's copy holds only in-frame clones and misses some; the assay was immunoSEQ multiplex PCR. The repertoire holds 150,000 to 200,000 clones, with more than 75% as singletons. Input material: peripheral blood. The receptors were gathered from a man between 60 and 70 years old with active or convalescent COVID-19. Each CDR3 is given with its conserved first and last residue. The D gene is left open where the match is weak. Only part of the rows carry a size: once, few, many, or a class if the clone is expanded.

clone size | J gene | D gene | V gene | CDR3 protein | CDR3 DNA
once | TRBJ1-5 | NA | TRBV6-2/TRBV6-3 | CASSLQGQPQHF | TGTGCCAGCAGCCTACAGGGTCAGCCCCAGCATTTT
NA | TRBJ1-5 | TRBD1 | TRBV24-1 | CATSEKGQNNQPQHF | TGTGCCACCAGTGAGAAGGGACAGAACAATCAGCCCCAGCATTTT
few | TRBJ1-5 | TRBD1 | TRBV19 | CASRKGQGMGNQPQHF | TGTGCCAGTAGAAAGGGACAGGGGATGGGCAATCAGCCCCAGCATTTT
once | TRBJ2-7 | NA | TRBV18 | CASSPRQDITYEQYF | TGTGCCAGCTCACCACGACAGGATATTACCTACGAGCAGTACTTC
few | TRBJ2-7 | TRBD2 | TRBV5-8 | CASSIYFGTSGSLGSYEQYF | TGTGCCAGCAGCATATACTTCGGGACTAGCGGGAGTCTTGGCTCCTACGAGCAGTACTTC
NA | TRBJ2-7 | NA | TRBV4-1 | CASSQAASAGTYEQYF | TGCGCCAGCAGCCAAGCCGCTAGCGCAGGGACCTACGAGCAGTACTTC
NA | TRBJ2-2 | TRBD1 | TRBV12-3/TRBV12-4 | CASSRQGTGELFF | TGTGCCAGCAGTCGACAGGGCACCGGGGAGCTGTTTTTT
once | TRBJ1-3 | NA | TRBV9 | CASSASPTAISGNTIYF | TGTGCCAGCAGCGCCTCTCCGACAGCCATCTCTGGAAACACCATATATTTT
NA | TRBJ2-3 | TRBD2 | TRBV27 | CASSFGREGTDTQYF | TGTGCCAGCAGTTTTGGGCGGGAGGGCACAGATACGCAGTATTTT
NA | TRBJ2-1 | TRBD1 | TRBV18 | CASSPGQGFGEQFF | TGTGCCAGCTCACCGGGACAGGGTTTTGGTGAGCAGTTCTTC
NA | TRBJ1-1 | NA | TRBV9 | CASSPNQGTEAFF | TGTGCCAGCAGCCCAAACCAGGGAACTGAAGCTTTCTTT
NA | TRBJ2-7 | NA | TRBV7-9 | CASSLAGGPYEQYF | TGTGCCAGCAGCTTAGCCGGGGGGCCCTACGAGCAGTACTTC
NA | TRBJ1-2 | NA | TRBV28 | CASSLNYGYTF | TGTGCCAGCAGCCTTAACTATGGCTACACCTTC
NA | TRBJ1-2 | TRBD1 | TRBV3-1/TRBV3-2 | CASSLQKTGPYGYTF | TGTGCCAGCAGCCTCCAGAAGACAGGGCCATATGGCTACACCTTC
NA | TRBJ1-1 | TRBD1 | TRBV19 | CASSISGTGSWAFF | TGTGCCAGTAGTATATCGGGGACAGGGTCGTGGGCTTTCTTT
NA | TRBJ1-2 | NA | TRBV7-9 | CASSSDRNHYGYTF | TGTGCCAGCAGCTCCGACAGAAACCACTATGGCTACACCTTC
NA | TRBJ2-6 | NA | TRBV2 | CASSYTGHSSGANVLTF | TGTGCCAGCAGCTATACGGGACACAGCTCTGGGGCCAACGTCCTGACTTTC
NA | TRBJ2-7 | NA | TRBV6-6 | CASSYSVQGLSYEQYF | TGTGCCAGCAGTTACTCAGTGCAGGGCCTCTCCTACGAGCAGTACTTC
NA | TRBJ1-5 | NA | TRBV19 | CASTQGRNQPQHF | TGTGCCAGTACTCAGGGGCGCAATCAGCCCCAGCATTTT
NA | TRBJ1-1 | NA | TRBV5-1 | CASSLAPGNTEAFF | TGCGCCAGCAGCTTGGCCCCAGGGAACACTGAAGCTTTCTTT
NA | TRBJ1-4 | NA | TRBV6-5 | CASSYSWAGTNEKLFF | TGTGCCAGCAGTTACTCGTGGGCAGGCACTAATGAAAAACTGTTTTTT
NA | TRBJ2-1 | TRBD1 | TRBV5-6 | CASSFLTGGSNEQFF | TGTGCCAGCAGCTTTTTAACAGGGGGATCAAATGAGCAGTTCTTC
NA | TRBJ2-7 | NA | TRBV7-2 | CASSTKPDWTTYEQYF | TGTGCCAGCAGCACCAAGCCGGACTGGACGACCTACGAGCAGTACTTC
NA | TRBJ1-1 | TRBD1 | TRBV6-5 | CASSRRDRASEAFF | TGTGCCAGCAGTCGGAGGGACAGGGCTTCAGAAGCTTTCTTT
few | TRBJ1-5 | TRBD1 | TRBV12-3/TRBV12-4 | CASSGTENQPQHF | TGTGCCAGCAGCGGGACAGAGAATCAGCCCCAGCATTTT
NA | TRBJ2-7 | NA | TRBV6-5 | CASSYLTGGNYEQYF | TGTGCCAGCAGTTACCTTACCGGGGGAAACTACGAGCAGTACTTC
once | TRBJ2-1 | TRBD1 | TRBV7-8 | CASSLAPRGQGINEQFF | TGTGCCAGCAGCTTAGCGCCTCGTGGACAGGGGATCAATGAGCAGTTCTTC
NA | TRBJ2-7 | TRBD2 | TRBV15 | CATRDRLAGEYEQYF | TGTGCCACCCGCGACCGACTAGCGGGAGAATACGAGCAGTACTTC
NA | TRBJ2-3 | NA | TRBV12-5 | CASGPTGGTDTQYF | TGTGCTAGTGGGCCGACAGGAGGCACAGATACGCAGTATTTT
NA | TRBJ1-1 | NA | TRBV6-5 | CASSYSGSTEAFF | TGTGCCAGCAGTTACTCTGGGAGCACTGAAGCTTTCTTT
NA | TRBJ1-2 | TRBD1 | TRBV6-5 | CASSRQGYYGYTF | TGTGCCAGCAGTCGACAGGGGTACTATGGCTACACCTTC